The text below deals with one T cell receptor beta chain. The data are from a study of shared clonotypes between healthy human individuals. On the study more broadly: There were three CD4 naive, three CD4 memory, two CD8 naive and one CD8 memory plates per donor.

This CDR3 has 17 amino acids. The germline CDR1 and CDR2 sequences are MNHEY and SMNVEV (reference sequence). Trimming took 3 bases from V and 4 from J, leaving 22 bases between them. Sequenced by immunoSEQ multiplex PCR; TCRdb stores in-frame clones only, minus some. The data show about 180,000 clones, 85% to 95% seen once. This clonotype originated in a woman in her twenties or thirties in good health. Sequenced input: naive CD4+ T cells sorted from blood. Subset: CD45RA+ positively selected. The rearrangement joins TRBV27 to TRBJ2-7; D may be TRBD1 or TRBD2 (6 bases each). The DNA of the CDR3 is TGTGCCAGCAGTTTTGAGGGGGGTAAGGGGAAGAGGTACGAGCAGTACTTC. Encoded protein: CASSFEGGKGKRYEQYF.